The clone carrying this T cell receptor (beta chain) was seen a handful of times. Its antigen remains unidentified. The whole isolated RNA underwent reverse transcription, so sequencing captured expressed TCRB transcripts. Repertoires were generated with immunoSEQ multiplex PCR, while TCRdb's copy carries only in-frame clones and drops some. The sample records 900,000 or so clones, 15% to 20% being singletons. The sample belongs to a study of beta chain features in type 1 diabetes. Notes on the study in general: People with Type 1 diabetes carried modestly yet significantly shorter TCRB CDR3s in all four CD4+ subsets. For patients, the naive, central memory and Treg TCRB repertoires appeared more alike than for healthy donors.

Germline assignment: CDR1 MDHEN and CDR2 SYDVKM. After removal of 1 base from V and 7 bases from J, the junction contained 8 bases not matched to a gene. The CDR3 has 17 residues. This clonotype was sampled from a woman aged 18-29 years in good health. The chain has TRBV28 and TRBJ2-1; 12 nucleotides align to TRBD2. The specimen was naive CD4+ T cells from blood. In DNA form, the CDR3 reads TGTGCCAGCAGTTTATTTCTACTAGCGGGAGGTAAAAATGAGCAGTTCTTC. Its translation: CASSLFLLAGGKNEQFF. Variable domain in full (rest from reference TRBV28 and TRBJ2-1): DVKVTQSSRYLVKRTGEKVFLECVQDMDHENMFWYRQDPGLGLRLIYFSYDVKMKEKGDIPEGYSVSREKKERFSLILESASTNQTSMYLCASSLFLLAGGKNEQFFGPGTRLTVL.